This T cell receptor beta chain was retrieved from a study of shared clonotypes between healthy human individuals. On the study more broadly: A couple of women and a few men aged 18 to 49 made up the donors.

This clone appeared once. For unsorted samples, genomic DNA was extracted from roughly 100 million PBMCs. Deep level was the assay's run setting. Unsorted PBMC contributed roughly 320 ng DNA, 30,000 to 35,000 T cell genomes, to each replicate PCR. The repertoire was sequenced with immunoSEQ multiplex PCR; TCRdb's copy has only in-frame clones and lacks some. Here the sample spans about 470,000 clones, around 79% being singletons. The CDR3 length is 12 residues. V was clipped by 0 bases and J by 5 bases, with 2 bases between them. CDR1 and CDR2 from the germline V gene are WSHSY and SAAADI. The rearrangement uses TRBV10-2 and TRBJ1-5, with D uncertain. This clonotype originated in a woman aged 40 to 49 in good health. Some clones in this sample may be carry-over from other donors' samples. Sample: PBMCs. The CDR3 coding sequence is TGCGCCAGCAGTGAGTCTTATCAGCCCCAGCATTTT. This translates into CASSESYQPQHF.